The entry below gives a single T cell receptor beta chain sequence along with its context. Its antigen is still unknown. This specimen belongs to a study of pediatric ulcerative colitis. Clones were read by immunoSEQ multiplex PCR, and TCRdb kept only the in-frame ones, dropping some. The data contain tens of thousands of clones, around 80% of them seen just once; the ten biggest clones take up under 6.5%. General study results and limits: Acute severe colitis showed lower rectal diversity from clonal expansions.

CDR1 LGHNA and CDR2 YNFKEQ come from the germline V gene. V gave up 0 bases and J gave up 7 bases; unmatched junction bases: 7. The CDR3 is 16 amino acids. This chain joins TRBV4-2 and TRBJ2-7, with 12 positions matching TRBD2. The sample comprised blood. The TCR comes from a boy younger than 18 with moderate ulcerative colitis. CDR3 sequence reads: CASSQDRTSGIGEQYF. The CDR3 DNA reads TGTGCCAGCAGCCAAGATAGGACTAGCGGGATTGGTGAGCAGTACTTC.